A selection of T cell receptor beta chains follows, all from one sample in a study of blood T cell repertoires in COVID-19. Assay: immunoSEQ multiplex PCR; the TCRdb copy retains only in-frame clones and omits some. The sample has tens of thousands of clones, around 85% seen once. Sample: peripheral blood. The receptors here all came from a human donor in a cohort sampled during active COVID-19. The CDR3 runs from the conserved cysteine through the conserved F or W. Fields, in order: D gene, V gene, CDR3 length, J gene, clone size, CDR3 DNA, CDR3 protein. A D gene is named only where the DNA matches it firmly. Clone size is stated in some rows and not others, as once, few, many or a class when expanded.

d_gene: TRBD1
v_gene: TRBV18
len: 14
j_gene: TRBJ2-1
abundance: -
CDR3nt: TGTGCCAGCTCACCCGGGACAGGGGTCAATGAGCAGTTCTTC
CDR3aa: CASSPGTGVNEQFF

d_gene: -
v_gene: TRBV15
len: 15
j_gene: TRBJ1-2
abundance: -
CDR3nt: TGTGCCACCAGCAGAGATCCGGGGATGAGCTATGGCTACACCTTC
CDR3aa: CATSRDPGMSYGYTF

d_gene: -
v_gene: TRBV5-4
len: 15
j_gene: TRBJ2-4
abundance: -
CDR3nt: TGTGCCAGCAGCCCCCAGTCTCAGGGCGAAAACATTCAGTACTTC
CDR3aa: CASSPQSQGENIQYF

d_gene: -
v_gene: TRBV5-1
len: 14
j_gene: TRBJ1-1
abundance: -
CDR3nt: TGCGCCAGCAGCTTGGATGGGGGGAGGACTGAAGCTTTCTTT
CDR3aa: CASSLDGGRTEAFF

d_gene: -
v_gene: TRBV5-4
len: 13
j_gene: TRBJ2-5
abundance: -
CDR3nt: TGTGCCAGCAGCTTAGTCAGCCAAGAGACCCAGTACTTC
CDR3aa: CASSLVSQETQYF

d_gene: -
v_gene: TRBV27
len: 13
j_gene: TRBJ2-1
abundance: -
CDR3nt: TGTGCCAGCAGTTTATCAGACGGAGGTGAGCAGTTCTTC
CDR3aa: CASSLSDGGEQFF

d_gene: -
v_gene: TRBV6-6
len: 13
j_gene: TRBJ2-5
abundance: -
CDR3nt: TGTGCCAGCAAAACAGGCTCGCAAGAGACCCAGTACTTC
CDR3aa: CASKTGSQETQYF

d_gene: -
v_gene: TRBV11-2
len: 15
j_gene: TRBJ1-6
abundance: -
CDR3nt: TGTGCCAGCAGCTTAGATTTCGGTTATGGTTCACCCCTCCACTTT
CDR3aa: CASSLDFGYGSPLHF

d_gene: TRBD2
v_gene: TRBV7-2
len: 18
j_gene: TRBJ2-7
abundance: -
CDR3nt: TGTGCCAGCAGCCCTCCGGGACTAGCGGGGGGCAGCTCCTACGAGCAGTACTTC
CDR3aa: CASSPPGLAGGSSYEQYF

d_gene: -
v_gene: TRBV7-9
len: 14
j_gene: TRBJ1-6
abundance: -
CDR3nt: TGTGCCAGCAGCTCGGAGACCCTAAATTCACCCCTCCACTTT
CDR3aa: CASSSETLNSPLHF

d_gene: TRBD1
v_gene: TRBV18
len: 13
j_gene: TRBJ2-7
abundance: -
CDR3nt: TGTGCCAGCTCAGGGGACAGCTCCTACGAGCAGTACTTC
CDR3aa: CASSGDSSYEQYF

d_gene: -
v_gene: TRBV5-5
len: 14
j_gene: TRBJ1-2
abundance: -
CDR3nt: TGTGCCAGCAGCTCACGGGCGGGGTCCGGTGGCTACACCTTC
CDR3aa: CASSSRAGSGGYTF

d_gene: TRBD1
v_gene: TRBV6-5
len: 13
j_gene: TRBJ2-7
abundance: -
CDR3nt: TGTGCCAGCAACATGGACAGGGGGAGGGAGCAGTACTTC
CDR3aa: CASNMDRGREQYF

d_gene: -
v_gene: TRBV7-2
len: 15
j_gene: TRBJ1-3
abundance: once
CDR3nt: TGTGCCAGCAGCCGGGACATCTCTTCTGGAAACACCATATATTTT
CDR3aa: CASSRDISSGNTIYF

d_gene: TRBD1
v_gene: TRBV28
len: 19
j_gene: TRBJ2-6
abundance: -
CDR3nt: TGTGCCAGCAGCTCCACGGGACAGGGGGCCTTCTCTGGGGCCAACGTCCTGACTTTC
CDR3aa: CASSSTGQGAFSGANVLTF

d_gene: -
v_gene: TRBV19
len: 15
j_gene: TRBJ2-7
abundance: -
CDR3nt: TGTGCCAGTAGTCCGAAGGACAGCCTCCTCTACGAGCAGTACTTC
CDR3aa: CASSPKDSLLYEQYF

d_gene: TRBD2
v_gene: TRBV7-3
len: 16
j_gene: TRBJ2-1
abundance: -
CDR3nt: TGTGCCAGCAGCTTAAAGCCTAGCGGAAGATACAATGAGCAGTTCTTC
CDR3aa: CASSLKPSGRYNEQFF

d_gene: TRBD1
v_gene: TRBV3-1/TRBV3-2
len: 13
j_gene: TRBJ1-2
abundance: many
CDR3nt: TGTGCCAGCAGACCACAGGGGGCGTTTGGCTACACCTTC
CDR3aa: CASRPQGAFGYTF

d_gene: -
v_gene: TRBV28
len: 19
j_gene: TRBJ2-6
abundance: -
CDR3nt: TGTGCCAGCAGTTTATTTATTCGGCGGGCCCATTCTGGGGCCAACGTCCTGACTTTC
CDR3aa: CASSLFIRRAHSGANVLTF

d_gene: TRBD2
v_gene: TRBV2
len: 16
j_gene: TRBJ2-5
abundance: -
CDR3nt: TGTGCCAAGCGGCGTGGGCGGGAGGGCCCCCGAGAGACCCAGTACTTC
CDR3aa: CAKRRGREGPRETQYF

d_gene: -
v_gene: TRBV6-5
len: 13
j_gene: TRBJ2-7
abundance: -
CDR3nt: TGTGCCAGCAGATTGGACAGCAACTACGAGCAGTACTTC
CDR3aa: CASRLDSNYEQYF

d_gene: TRBD1
v_gene: TRBV2
len: 13
j_gene: TRBJ2-7
abundance: -
CDR3nt: TGTGCCAGCTCGTGGGGACAGGTCTACGAGCAGTACTTC
CDR3aa: CASSWGQVYEQYF

d_gene: -
v_gene: TRBV7-7
len: 13
j_gene: TRBJ1-1
abundance: -
CDR3nt: TGTGCTAGCAGCTTAGATTCGTACACTGAAGCTTTCTTT
CDR3aa: CASSLDSYTEAFF

d_gene: -
v_gene: TRBV6-5
len: 14
j_gene: TRBJ1-1
abundance: -
CDR3nt: TGTGCCAGCAGAGTACAGGACATGAACACTGAAGCTTTCTTT
CDR3aa: CASRVQDMNTEAFF

d_gene: -
v_gene: TRBV6-5
len: 13
j_gene: TRBJ2-2
abundance: once
CDR3nt: TGTGCCAGCAGCGACAGGAACACCGGGGAGCTGTTTTTT
CDR3aa: CASSDRNTGELFF

d_gene: TRBD2
v_gene: TRBV6-5
len: 14
j_gene: TRBJ2-3
abundance: -
CDR3nt: TGTGCCAGCAGACGAGACGGACTAGCAGATACGCAGTATTTT
CDR3aa: CASRRDGLADTQYF

d_gene: TRBD1
v_gene: TRBV6-2/TRBV6-3
len: 16
j_gene: TRBJ1-5
abundance: once
CDR3nt: TGTGCCAGCAGCCCCTATTCGGGGACAGGGGCGCAGCCCCAGCATTTT
CDR3aa: CASSPYSGTGAQPQHF

d_gene: TRBD1
v_gene: TRBV9
len: 13
j_gene: TRBJ1-2
abundance: -
CDR3nt: TGTGCCAGCAGCGCGACAGGGGGCAATGGCTACACCTTC
CDR3aa: CASSATGGNGYTF

d_gene: -
v_gene: TRBV6-6
len: 13
j_gene: TRBJ2-7
abundance: -
CDR3nt: TGTGCCAGCAGTGACATCCGGACCTACGAGCAGTACTTC
CDR3aa: CASSDIRTYEQYF

d_gene: -
v_gene: TRBV20-1
len: 13
j_gene: TRBJ2-7
abundance: once
CDR3nt: TGCAGTGCTAGTGGACCAGGGGTAGGCGAGCAGTACTTC
CDR3aa: CSASGPGVGEQYF

d_gene: -
v_gene: TRBV7-2
len: 13
j_gene: TRBJ1-3
abundance: -
CDR3nt: TGTGCCAGCAGCTTAGTTCACCGGGACACCATATATTTT
CDR3aa: CASSLVHRDTIYF

d_gene: TRBD1
v_gene: TRBV7-9
len: 15
j_gene: TRBJ1-1
abundance: -
CDR3nt: TGTGCCAGCAGCTTAAGGGGGCTGGGGAACACTGAAGCTTTCTTT
CDR3aa: CASSLRGLGNTEAFF

d_gene: TRBD1
v_gene: TRBV7-2
len: 14
j_gene: TRBJ1-4
abundance: -
CDR3nt: TGTGCCAGCAGCTTAATGGGACAGGGCGAAAAACTGTTTTTT
CDR3aa: CASSLMGQGEKLFF

d_gene: -
v_gene: TRBV5-1
len: 14
j_gene: TRBJ2-3
abundance: -
CDR3nt: TGCGCCAGCAGCTTGGAACAGGGTAGAGATACGCAGTATTTT
CDR3aa: CASSLEQGRDTQYF

d_gene: -
v_gene: TRBV27
len: 13
j_gene: TRBJ1-5
abundance: -
CDR3nt: TGTGCCAGCAGTCTCCAACAGAATCAGCCCCAGCATTTT
CDR3aa: CASSLQQNQPQHF

d_gene: -
v_gene: TRBV9
len: 15
j_gene: TRBJ2-7
abundance: -
CDR3nt: TGTGCCAGCAGCGTAGGCCCTAGCGAAAGCTACGAGCAGTACTTC
CDR3aa: CASSVGPSESYEQYF

d_gene: -
v_gene: TRBV19
len: 15
j_gene: TRBJ1-4
abundance: -
CDR3nt: TGTGCCAGTAGTAGAGGGACAACAACTAATGAAAAACTGTTTTTT
CDR3aa: CASSRGTTTNEKLFF

d_gene: TRBD2
v_gene: TRBV5-8
len: 16
j_gene: TRBJ2-5
abundance: -
CDR3nt: TGTGCCAGCAGCCTCTCTCGCAGCGGGAGTAAGGAGACCCAGTACTTC
CDR3aa: CASSLSRSGSKETQYF

d_gene: TRBD1
v_gene: TRBV28
len: 16
j_gene: TRBJ2-2
abundance: -
CDR3nt: TGTGCCAGCAGCGCCCAGGGGGTTGGGACCACCGGGGAGCTGTTTTTT
CDR3aa: CASSAQGVGTTGELFF